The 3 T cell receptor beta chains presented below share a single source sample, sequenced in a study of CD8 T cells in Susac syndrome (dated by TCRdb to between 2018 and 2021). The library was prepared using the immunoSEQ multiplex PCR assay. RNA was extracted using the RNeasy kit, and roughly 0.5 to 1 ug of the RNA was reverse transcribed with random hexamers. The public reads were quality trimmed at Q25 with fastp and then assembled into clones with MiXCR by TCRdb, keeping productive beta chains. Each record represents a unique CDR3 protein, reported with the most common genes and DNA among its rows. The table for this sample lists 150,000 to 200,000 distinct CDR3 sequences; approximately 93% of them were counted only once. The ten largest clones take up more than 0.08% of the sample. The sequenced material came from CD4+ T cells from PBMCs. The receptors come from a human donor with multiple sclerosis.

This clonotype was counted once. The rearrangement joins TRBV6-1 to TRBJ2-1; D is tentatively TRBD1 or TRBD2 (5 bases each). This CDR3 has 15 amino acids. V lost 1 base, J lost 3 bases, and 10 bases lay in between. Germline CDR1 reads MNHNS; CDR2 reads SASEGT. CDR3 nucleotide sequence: TGTGCCAGCAGTGAAGGCAGGGAGAGCTACAATGAGCAGTTCTTC. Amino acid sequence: CASSEGRESYNEQFF.

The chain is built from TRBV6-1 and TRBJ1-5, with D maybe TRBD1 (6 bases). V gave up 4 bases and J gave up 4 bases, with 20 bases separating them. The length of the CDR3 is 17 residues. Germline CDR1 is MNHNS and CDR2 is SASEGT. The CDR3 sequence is CASSVRAWTARNQPQHF. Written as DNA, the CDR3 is TGTGCCAGCAGTGTAAGGGCCTGGACAGCCCGTAATCAGCCCCAGCATTTT.

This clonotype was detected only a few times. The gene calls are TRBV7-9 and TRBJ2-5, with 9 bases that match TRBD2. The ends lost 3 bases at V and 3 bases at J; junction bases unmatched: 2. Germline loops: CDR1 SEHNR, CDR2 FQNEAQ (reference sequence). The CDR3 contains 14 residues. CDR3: CASSLRLAEETQYF. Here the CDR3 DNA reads TGTGCCAGCAGCTTGAGACTAGCGGAAGAGACCCAGTACTTC.